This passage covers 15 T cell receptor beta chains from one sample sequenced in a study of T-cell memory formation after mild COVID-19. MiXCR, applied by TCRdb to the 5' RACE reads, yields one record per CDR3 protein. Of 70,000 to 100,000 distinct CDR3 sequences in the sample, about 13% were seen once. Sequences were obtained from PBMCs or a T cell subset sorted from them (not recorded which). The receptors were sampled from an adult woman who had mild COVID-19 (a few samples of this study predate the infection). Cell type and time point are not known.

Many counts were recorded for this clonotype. The CDR3 nucleotides read TGTGCCAGCAGCCGGATAGGAGTGGAGCTGTTTTTT. It is translated as CASSRIGVELFF. This chain connects TRBV7-9 to TRBJ2-2, with D uncertain. Trimming removed 5 bases from V and 10 bases from J, with 11 bases in between. Germline loops: CDR1 SEHNR, CDR2 FQNEAQ (reference sequence). The CDR3 is made up of 12 amino acids.

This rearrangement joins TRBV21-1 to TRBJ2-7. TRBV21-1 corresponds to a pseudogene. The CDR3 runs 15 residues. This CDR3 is CASSITGRLGYEQYF. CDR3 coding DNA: TGTGCCAGCAGCATAACGGGTAGATTGGGGTACGAGCAGTACTTC.

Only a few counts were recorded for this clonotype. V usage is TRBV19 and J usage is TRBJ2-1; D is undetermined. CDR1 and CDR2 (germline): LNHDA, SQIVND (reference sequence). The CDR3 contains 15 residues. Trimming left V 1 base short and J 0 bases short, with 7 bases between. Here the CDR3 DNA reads TGTGCCAGTAGTATAGGGATGAGCTCCTACAATGAGCAGTTCTTC. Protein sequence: CASSIGMSSYNEQFF.

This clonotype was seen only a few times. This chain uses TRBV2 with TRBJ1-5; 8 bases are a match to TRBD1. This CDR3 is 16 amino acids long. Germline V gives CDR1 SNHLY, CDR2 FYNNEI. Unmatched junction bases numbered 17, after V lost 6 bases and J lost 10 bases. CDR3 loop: CASSVGLTGAESPQHF. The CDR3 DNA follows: TGTGCCAGCAGCGTGGGGTTGACAGGGGCCGAATCTCCCCAGCATTTT.

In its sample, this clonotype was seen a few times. The CDR3: CSVVDRDTGELFF. The CDR3 nucleotides read TGCAGCGTTGTAGACAGGGATACCGGGGAGCTGTTTTTT. V usage is TRBV29-1 and J usage is TRBJ2-2; 7 bases are shared with TRBD1. Germline loops: CDR1 SQVTM, CDR2 ANQGSEA. With 4 bases clipped from V and 5 bases from J, the junction kept 4 bases outside the gene matches. The CDR3 is 13 residues long.

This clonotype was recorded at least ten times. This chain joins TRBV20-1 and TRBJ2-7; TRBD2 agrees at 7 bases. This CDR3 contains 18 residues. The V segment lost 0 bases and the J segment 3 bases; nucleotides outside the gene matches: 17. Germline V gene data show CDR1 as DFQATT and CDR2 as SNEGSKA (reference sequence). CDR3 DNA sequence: TGCAGTGCTAGAGACGTTGCGGCGATAGCGGGCCAAGACTACGAGCAGTACTTC. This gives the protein CSARDVAAIAGQDYEQYF.

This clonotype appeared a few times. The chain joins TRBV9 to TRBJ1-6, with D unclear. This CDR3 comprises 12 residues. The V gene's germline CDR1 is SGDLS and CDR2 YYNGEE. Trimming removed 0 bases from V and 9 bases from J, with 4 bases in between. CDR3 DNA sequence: TGTGCCAGCAGCGTAGCATCTTCACCCCTCCACTTT. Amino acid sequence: CASSVASSPLHF.

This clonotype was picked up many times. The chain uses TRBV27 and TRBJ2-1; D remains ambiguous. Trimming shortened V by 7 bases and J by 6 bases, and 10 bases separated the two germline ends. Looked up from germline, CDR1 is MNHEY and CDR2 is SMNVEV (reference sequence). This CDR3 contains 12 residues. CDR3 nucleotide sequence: TGTGCCAGCAAGGGCGTTCGCAATGAGCAGTTCTTC. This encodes CASKGVRNEQFF.

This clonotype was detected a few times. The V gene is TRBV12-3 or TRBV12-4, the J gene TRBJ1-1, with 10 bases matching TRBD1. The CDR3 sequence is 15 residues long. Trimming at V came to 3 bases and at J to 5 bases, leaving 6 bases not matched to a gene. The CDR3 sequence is CASSLSGQGMTEAFF. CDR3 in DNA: TGTGCCAGCAGTTTGTCGGGACAGGGGATGACTGAAGCTTTCTTT.

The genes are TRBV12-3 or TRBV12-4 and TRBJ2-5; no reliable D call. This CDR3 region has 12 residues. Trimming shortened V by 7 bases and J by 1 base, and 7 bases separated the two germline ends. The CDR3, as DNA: TGTGCCAGCACGGACGGCCAAGAGACCCAGTACTTC. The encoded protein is CASTDGQETQYF.

The CDR3 region is CSYREAFF. The CDR3 DNA is TGCAGCTACAGGGAAGCTTTCTTT. This sequence joins TRBV20-1 and TRBJ1-1, with a tentative D call TRBD1 (5 bases). Germline V gene data show CDR1 as DFQATT and CDR2 as SNEGSKA (reference sequence). CDR3 length equals 8 residues.

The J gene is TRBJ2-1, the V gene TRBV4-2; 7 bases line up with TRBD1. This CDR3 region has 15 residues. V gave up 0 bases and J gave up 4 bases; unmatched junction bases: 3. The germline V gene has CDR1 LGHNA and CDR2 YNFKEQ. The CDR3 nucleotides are TGTGCCAGCAGCCAAGAAGGGGGCCCGTACAATGAGCAGTTCTTC. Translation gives CASSQEGGPYNEQFF.

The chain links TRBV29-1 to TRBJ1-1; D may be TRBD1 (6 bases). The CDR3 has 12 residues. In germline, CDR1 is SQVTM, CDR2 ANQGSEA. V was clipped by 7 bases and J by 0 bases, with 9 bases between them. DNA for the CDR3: TGCAGCGGGACAGACATGAACACTGAAGCTTTCTTT. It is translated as CSGTDMNTEAFF.

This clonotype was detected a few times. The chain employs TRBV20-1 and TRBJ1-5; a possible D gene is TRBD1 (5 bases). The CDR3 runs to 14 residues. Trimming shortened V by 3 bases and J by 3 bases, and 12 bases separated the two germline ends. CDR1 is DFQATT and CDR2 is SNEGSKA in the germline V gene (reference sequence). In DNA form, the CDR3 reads TGCAGTGCTAGTGAGGGACTGAACAATCAGCCCCAGCATTTT. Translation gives CSASEGLNNQPQHF.

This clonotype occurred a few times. CDR3 region: CSARLIGFGQINSPLHF. CDR3 sequence (DNA): TGCAGTGCTAGATTAATTGGTTTCGGGCAGATAAATTCACCCCTCCACTTT. The V call is TRBV20-1, the J call TRBJ1-6; D gene unclear. The V end lost 2 bases, the J end lost 7 bases, and 21 bases lay between the germline ends. The CDR3 consists of 17 residues. Germline V CDR1 and CDR2: DFQATT, SNEGSKA (reference sequence).